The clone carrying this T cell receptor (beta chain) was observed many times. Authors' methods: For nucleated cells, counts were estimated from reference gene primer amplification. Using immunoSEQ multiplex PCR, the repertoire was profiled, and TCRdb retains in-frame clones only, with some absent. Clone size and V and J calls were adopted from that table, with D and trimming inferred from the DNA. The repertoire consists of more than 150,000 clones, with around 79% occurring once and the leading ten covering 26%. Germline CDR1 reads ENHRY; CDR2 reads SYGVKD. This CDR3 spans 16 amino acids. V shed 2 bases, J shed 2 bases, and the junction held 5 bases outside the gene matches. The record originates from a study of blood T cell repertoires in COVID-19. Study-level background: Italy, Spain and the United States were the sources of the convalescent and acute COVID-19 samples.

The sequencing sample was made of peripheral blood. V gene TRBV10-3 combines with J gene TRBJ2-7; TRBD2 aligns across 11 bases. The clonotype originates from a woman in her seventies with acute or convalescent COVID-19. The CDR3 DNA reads TGTGCCATCAGTGAGCTAGCGGGAGGCTCCGCCTACGAGCAGTACTTC. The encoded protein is CAISELAGGSAYEQYF.